This TCR beta chain was obtained from a study of early T cells in non-severe SARS-CoV-2 infection. In the study overall: Chains from this unsorted whole-blood bulk RNA could not be paired.

The study, taken as a whole, reports: VDJdb-based matching was biased toward anti-spike CD8 responses and missed private and CD4 specificities.

This clonotype was counted between two and nine times. Its specificity is not known. Unique molecular identifiers were affixed to single, distinct cDNA molecules. TCRdb reanalysed the 5' RACE reads using MiXCR and keeps one entry per CDR3 protein. The sample consists of 35,000 to 55,000 distinct CDR3 sequences, approximately 6.5% of them appearing once. The CDR3 totals 13 residues. Per germline, CDR1 SGHRS and CDR2 YFSETQ. Trimming removed 2 bases at V and 4 bases at J, with 9 bases between. This chain links TRBV5-1 with TRBJ1-2, with no clear D. Sequenced material: whole blood, taken at baseline. This TCR came from an adult who was a healthcare worker with PCR-confirmed SARS-CoV-2 infection or an uninfected control (not recorded which). Here the CDR3 reads CASSLHAFYGYTF. In DNA form, the CDR3 reads TGCGCCAGCAGCTTACATGCTTTCTATGGCTACACCTTC.